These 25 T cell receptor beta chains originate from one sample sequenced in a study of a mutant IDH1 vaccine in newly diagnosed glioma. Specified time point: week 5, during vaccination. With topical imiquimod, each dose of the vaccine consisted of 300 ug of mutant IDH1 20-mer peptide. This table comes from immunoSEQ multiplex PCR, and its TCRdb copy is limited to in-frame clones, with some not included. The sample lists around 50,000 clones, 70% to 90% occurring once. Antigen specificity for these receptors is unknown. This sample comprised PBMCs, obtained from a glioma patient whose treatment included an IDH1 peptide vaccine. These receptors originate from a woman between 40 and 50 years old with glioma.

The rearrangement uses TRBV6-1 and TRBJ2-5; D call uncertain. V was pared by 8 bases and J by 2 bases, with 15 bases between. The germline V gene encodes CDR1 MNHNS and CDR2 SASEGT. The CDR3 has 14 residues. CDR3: CASVAPVAQETQYF. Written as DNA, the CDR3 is TGTGCCAGCGTAGCCCCCGTCGCTCAAGAGACCCAGTACTTC.

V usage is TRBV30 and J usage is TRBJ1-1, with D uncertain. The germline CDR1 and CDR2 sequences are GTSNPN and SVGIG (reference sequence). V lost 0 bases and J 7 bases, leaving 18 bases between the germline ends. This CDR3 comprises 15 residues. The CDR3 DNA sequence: TGTGCCTGGAGTGTTGTGGATGGATTTGACCGTGAAGCTTTCTTT. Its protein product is CAWSVVDGFDREAFF.

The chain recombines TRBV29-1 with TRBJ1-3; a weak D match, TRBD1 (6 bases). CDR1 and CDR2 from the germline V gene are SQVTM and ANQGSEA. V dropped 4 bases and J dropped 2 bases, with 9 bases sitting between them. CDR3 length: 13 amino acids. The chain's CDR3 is CSVGGGTGNTIYF. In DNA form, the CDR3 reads TGCAGCGTTGGAGGGGGTACTGGAAACACCATATATTTT. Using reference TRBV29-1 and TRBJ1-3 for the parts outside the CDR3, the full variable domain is SAVISQKPSRDICQRGTSLTIQCQVDSQVTMMFWYRQQPGQSLTLIATANQGSEATYESGFVIDKFPISRPNLTFSTLTVSNMSPEDSSIYLCSVGGGTGNTIYFGEGSWLTVV.

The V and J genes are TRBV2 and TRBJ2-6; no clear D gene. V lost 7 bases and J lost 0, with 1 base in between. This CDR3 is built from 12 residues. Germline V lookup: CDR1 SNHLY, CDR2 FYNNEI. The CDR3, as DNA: TGTGCCAGCACCTCTGGGGCCAACGTCCTGACTTTC. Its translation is CASTSGANVLTF.

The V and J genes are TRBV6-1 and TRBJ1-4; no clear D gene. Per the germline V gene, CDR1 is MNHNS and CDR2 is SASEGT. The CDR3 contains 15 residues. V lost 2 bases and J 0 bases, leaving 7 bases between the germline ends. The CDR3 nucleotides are TGTGCCAGCAGTGAATTGAGACCAACTAATGAAAAACTGTTTTTT. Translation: CASSELRPTNEKLFF.

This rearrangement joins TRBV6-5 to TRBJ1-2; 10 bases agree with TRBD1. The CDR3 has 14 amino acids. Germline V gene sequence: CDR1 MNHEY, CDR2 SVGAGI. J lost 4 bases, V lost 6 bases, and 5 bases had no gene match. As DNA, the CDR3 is TGTGCCAGCAGGGACGGGACAGGGGTCTATGGCTACACCTTC. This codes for CASRDGTGVYGYTF.

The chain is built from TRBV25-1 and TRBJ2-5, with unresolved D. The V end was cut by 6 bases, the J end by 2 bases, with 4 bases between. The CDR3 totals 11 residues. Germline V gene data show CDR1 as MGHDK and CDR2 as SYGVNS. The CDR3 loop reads CASRTQETQYF. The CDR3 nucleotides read TGTGCCAGCAGGACTCAAGAGACCCAGTACTTC. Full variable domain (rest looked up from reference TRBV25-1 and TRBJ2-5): EADIYQTPRYLVIGTGKKITLECSQTMGHDKMYWYQQDPGMELHLIHYSYGVNSTEKGDLSSESTVSRIRTEHFPLTLESARPSHTSQYLCASRTQETQYFGPGTRLLVL.

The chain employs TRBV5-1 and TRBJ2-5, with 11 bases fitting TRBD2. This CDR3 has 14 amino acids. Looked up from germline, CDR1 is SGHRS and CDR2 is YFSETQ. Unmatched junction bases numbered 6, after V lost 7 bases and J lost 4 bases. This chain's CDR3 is CASGYSGRGETQYF. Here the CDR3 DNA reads TGCGCCAGCGGGTATAGCGGGAGGGGAGAGACCCAGTACTTC. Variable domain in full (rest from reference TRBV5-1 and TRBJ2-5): KAGVTQTPRYLIKTRGQQVTLSCSPISGHRSVSWYQQTPGQGLQFLFEYFSETQRNKGNFPGRFSGRQFSNSRSEMNVSTLELGDSALYLCASGYSGRGETQYFGPGTRLLVL.

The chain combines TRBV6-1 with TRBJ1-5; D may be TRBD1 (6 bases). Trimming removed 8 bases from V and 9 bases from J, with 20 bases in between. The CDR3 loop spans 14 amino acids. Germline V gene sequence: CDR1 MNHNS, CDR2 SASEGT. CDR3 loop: CASRSSGELSPQHF. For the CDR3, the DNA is TGTGCCAGCCGTTCGTCAGGGGAATTATCGCCCCAGCATTTT.

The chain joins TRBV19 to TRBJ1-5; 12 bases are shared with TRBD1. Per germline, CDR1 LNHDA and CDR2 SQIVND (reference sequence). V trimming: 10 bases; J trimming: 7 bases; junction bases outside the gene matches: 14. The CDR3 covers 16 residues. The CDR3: CATSLGTGGYWQPQHF. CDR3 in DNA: TGTGCCACCTCCCTAGGGACAGGGGGCTATTGGCAGCCCCAGCATTTT.

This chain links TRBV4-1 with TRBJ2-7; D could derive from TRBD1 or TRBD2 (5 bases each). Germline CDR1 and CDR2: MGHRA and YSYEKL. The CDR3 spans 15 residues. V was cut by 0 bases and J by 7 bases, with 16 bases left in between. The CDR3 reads CASSQDQVRGEEQYF. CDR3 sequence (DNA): TGCGCCAGCAGCCAAGATCAGGTCCGGGGCGAAGAGCAGTACTTC.

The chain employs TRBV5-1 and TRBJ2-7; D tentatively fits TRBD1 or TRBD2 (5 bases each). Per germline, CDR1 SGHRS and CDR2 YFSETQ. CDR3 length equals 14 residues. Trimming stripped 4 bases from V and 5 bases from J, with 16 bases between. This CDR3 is CASSRRGRSNEQYF. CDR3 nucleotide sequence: TGCGCCAGCAGCCGTCGGGGCAGGTCAAACGAGCAGTACTTC.

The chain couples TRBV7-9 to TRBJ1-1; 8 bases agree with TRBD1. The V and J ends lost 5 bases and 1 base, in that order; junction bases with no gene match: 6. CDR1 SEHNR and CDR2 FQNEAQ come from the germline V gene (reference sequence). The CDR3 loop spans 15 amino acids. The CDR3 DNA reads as TGTGCCAGCAGCCCAGGGACAGGTTCGAACACTGAAGCTTTCTTT. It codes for CASSPGTGSNTEAFF.

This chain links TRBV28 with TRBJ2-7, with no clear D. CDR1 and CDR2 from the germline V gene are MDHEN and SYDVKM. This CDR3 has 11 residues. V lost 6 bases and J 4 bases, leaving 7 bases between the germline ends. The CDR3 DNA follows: TGTGCCAGCAGCCGCAAGTACGAGCAGTACTTC. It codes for CASSRKYEQYF.

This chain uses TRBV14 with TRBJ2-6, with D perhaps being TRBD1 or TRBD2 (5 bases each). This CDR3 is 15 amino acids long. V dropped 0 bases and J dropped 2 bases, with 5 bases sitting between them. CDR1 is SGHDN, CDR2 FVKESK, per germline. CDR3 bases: TGTGCCAGCAGCCAAGAGGGGGCTGGGGCCAACGTCCTGACTTTC. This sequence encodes CASSQEGAGANVLTF. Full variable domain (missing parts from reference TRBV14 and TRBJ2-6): EAGVTQFPSHSVIEKGQTVTLRCDPISGHDNLYWYRRVMGKEIKFLLHFVKESKQDESGMPNNRFLAERTGGTYSTLKVQPAELEDSGVYFCASSQEGAGANVLTFGAGSRLTVL.

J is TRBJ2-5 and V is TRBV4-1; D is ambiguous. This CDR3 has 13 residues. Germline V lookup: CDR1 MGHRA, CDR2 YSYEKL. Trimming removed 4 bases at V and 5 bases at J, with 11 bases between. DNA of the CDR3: TGCGCCAGCAGCCTTTTTAGCTCCGAGACCCAGTACTTC. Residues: CASSLFSSETQYF.

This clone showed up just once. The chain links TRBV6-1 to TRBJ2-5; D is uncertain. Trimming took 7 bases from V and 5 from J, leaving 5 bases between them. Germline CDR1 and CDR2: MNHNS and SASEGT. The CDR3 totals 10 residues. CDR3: CASMEETQYF. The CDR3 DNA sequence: TGTGCCAGCATGGAGGAGACCCAGTACTTC.

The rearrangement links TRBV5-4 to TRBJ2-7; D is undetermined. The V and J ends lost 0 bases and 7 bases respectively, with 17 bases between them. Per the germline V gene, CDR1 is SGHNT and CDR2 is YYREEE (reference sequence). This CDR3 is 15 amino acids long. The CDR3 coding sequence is TGTGCCAGCAGCTTGGTTGGACGAAATAAGTGGGAGCAGTACTTC. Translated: CASSLVGRNKWEQYF.

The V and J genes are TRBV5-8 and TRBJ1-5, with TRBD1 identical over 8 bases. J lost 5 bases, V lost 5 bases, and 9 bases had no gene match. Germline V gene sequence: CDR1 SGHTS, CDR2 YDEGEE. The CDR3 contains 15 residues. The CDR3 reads CASSSGQGGYQPQHF. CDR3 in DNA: TGTGCCAGCAGTTCAGGACAGGGAGGTTATCAGCCCCAGCATTTT.

The CDR3 protein is CASGLGQGGGANVLTF. The CDR3 DNA sequence: TGTGCTAGTGGTTTGGGACAGGGCGGTGGGGCCAACGTCCTGACTTTC. This chain joins TRBV12-5 and TRBJ2-6; 7 nucleotides line up with TRBD1. V was pared by 1 base and J by 3 bases, with 3 bases of the junction left unmatched. The germline V gene has CDR1 LGHNT and CDR2 FRNRAP. The CDR3 spans 16 residues.

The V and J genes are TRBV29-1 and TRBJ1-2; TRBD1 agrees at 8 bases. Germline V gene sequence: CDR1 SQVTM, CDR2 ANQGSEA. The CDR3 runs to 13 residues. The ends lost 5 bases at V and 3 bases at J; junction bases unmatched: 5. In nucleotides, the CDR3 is TGCAGCGTTTCAGGGGGCGTTGACTATGGCTACACCTTC. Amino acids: CSVSGGVDYGYTF.

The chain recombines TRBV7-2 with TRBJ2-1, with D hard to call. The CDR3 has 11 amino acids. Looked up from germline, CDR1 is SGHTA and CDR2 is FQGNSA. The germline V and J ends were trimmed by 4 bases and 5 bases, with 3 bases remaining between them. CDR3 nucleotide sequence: TGTGCCAGCAGCTCTCACAATGAGCAGTTCTTC. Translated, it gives CASSSHNEQFF.

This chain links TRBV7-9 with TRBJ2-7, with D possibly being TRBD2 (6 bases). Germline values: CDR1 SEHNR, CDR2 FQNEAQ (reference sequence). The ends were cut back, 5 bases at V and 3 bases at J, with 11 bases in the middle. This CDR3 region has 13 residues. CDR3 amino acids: CASSAGGGYEQYF. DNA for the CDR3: TGTGCCAGCAGCGCCGGGGGAGGCTACGAGCAGTACTTC.

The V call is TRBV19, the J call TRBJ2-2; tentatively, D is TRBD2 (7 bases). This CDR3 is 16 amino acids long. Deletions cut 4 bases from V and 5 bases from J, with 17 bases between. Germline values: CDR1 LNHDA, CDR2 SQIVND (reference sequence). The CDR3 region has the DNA TGTGCCAGTAGTAGGGGGGGGGCGCGGGTTACCGGGGAGCTGTTTTTT. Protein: CASSRGGARVTGELFF.

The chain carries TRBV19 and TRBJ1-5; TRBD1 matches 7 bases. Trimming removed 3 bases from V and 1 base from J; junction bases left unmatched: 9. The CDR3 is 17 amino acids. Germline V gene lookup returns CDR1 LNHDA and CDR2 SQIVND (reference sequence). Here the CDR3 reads CASSMPQGVLSNQPQHF. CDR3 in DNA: TGTGCCAGTAGTATGCCTCAGGGGGTTTTAAGCAATCAGCCCCAGCATTTT.